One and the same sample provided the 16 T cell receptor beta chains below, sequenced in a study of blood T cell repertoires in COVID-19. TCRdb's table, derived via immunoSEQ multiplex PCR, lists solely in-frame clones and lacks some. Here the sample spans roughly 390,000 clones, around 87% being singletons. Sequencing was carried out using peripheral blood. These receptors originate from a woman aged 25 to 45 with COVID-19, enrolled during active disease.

The CDR3 DNA is TGCGCCAGCAGCTTGGCCGGCGGGGACGAGCAGTACTTC. It translates to CASSLAGGDEQYF. V usage is TRBV5-1 and J usage is TRBJ2-7, with D possibly TRBD2 on 6 matching bases. The germline V gene has CDR1 SGHRS and CDR2 YFSETQ. The CDR3 is 13 residues long. Between the trimmed V and J ends, which lost 0 bases and 5 bases, there was a span of 9 bases. The complete variable domain, with remaining parts taken from reference TRBV5-1 and TRBJ2-7, reads KAGVTQTPRYLIKTRGQQVTLSCSPISGHRSVSWYQQTPGQGLQFLFEYFSETQRNKGNFPGRFSGRQFSNSRSEMNVSTLELGDSALYLCASSLAGGDEQYFGPGTRLTVT.

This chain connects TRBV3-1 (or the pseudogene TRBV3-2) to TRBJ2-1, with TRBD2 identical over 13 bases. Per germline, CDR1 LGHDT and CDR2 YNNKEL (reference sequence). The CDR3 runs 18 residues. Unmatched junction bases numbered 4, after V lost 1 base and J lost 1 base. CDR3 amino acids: CASSQGGLAGLSYNEQFF. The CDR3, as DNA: TGTGCCAGCAGCCAAGGGGGACTAGCGGGACTTTCCTACAATGAGCAGTTCTTC.

The CDR3 sequence is CASGTEIYNEQFF. CDR3 DNA: TGTGCCAGTGGGACAGAGATTTACAATGAGCAGTTCTTC. This rearrangement joins TRBV19 to TRBJ2-1; 7 bases map to TRBD1. Per germline, CDR1 LNHDA and CDR2 SQIVND (reference sequence). V lost 8 bases to trimming and J lost 4 bases; unmatched junction nucleotides: 5. The CDR3 totals 13 residues.

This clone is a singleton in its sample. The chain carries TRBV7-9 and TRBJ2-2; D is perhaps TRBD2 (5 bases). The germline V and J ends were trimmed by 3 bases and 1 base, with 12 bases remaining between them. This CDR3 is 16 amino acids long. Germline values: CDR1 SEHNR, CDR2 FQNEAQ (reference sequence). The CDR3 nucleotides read TGTGCCAGCAGCTTGCTAGGAGGCCGGAACACCGGGGAGCTGTTTTTT. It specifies CASSLLGGRNTGELFF. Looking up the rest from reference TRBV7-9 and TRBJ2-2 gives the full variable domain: DTGVSQNPRHKITKRGQNVTFRCDPISEHNRLYWYRQTLGQGPEFLTYFQNEAQLEKSRLLSDRFSAERPKGSFSTLEIQRTEQGDSAMYLCASSLLGGRNTGELFFGEGSRLTVL.

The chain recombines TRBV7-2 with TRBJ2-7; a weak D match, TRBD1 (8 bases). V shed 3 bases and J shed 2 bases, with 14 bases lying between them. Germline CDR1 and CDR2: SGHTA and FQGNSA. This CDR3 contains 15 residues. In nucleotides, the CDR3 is TGTGCCAGCAGCTTTGTTACAGGGGGGGCCTACGAGCAGTACTTC. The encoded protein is CASSFVTGGAYEQYF.

The CDR3 here is CASLQPNTGELFF. The DNA of the CDR3 is TGTGCCAGCCTACAGCCTAACACCGGGGAGCTGTTTTTT. V gene TRBV6-5 combines with J gene TRBJ2-2; D remains unclear. From germline, CDR1 is MNHEY and CDR2 SVGAGI. There are 13 residues in the CDR3. V was pared by 8 bases and J by 2 bases, with 9 bases between.

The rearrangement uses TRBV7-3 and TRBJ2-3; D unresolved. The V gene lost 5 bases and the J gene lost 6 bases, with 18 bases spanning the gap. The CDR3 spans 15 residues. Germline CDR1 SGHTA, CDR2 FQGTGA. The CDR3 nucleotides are TGTGCCAGCAGCCCGACTGGTGGAGTTTTGGATACGCAGTATTTT. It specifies CASSPTGGVLDTQYF.

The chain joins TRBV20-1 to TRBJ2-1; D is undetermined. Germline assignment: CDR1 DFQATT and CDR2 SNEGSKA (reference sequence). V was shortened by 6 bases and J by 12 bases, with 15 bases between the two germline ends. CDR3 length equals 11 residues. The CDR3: CSALSSDLQFF. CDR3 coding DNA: TGCAGTGCCTTATCTTCCGACTTGCAGTTCTTC.

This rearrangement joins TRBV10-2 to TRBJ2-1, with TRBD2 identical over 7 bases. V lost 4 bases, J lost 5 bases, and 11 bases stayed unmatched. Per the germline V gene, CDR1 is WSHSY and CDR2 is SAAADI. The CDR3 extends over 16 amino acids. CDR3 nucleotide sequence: TGCGCCAGCAGTGGTCGGCTAGCGGTAACAAACAATGAGCAGTTCTTC. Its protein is CASSGRLAVTNNEQFF.

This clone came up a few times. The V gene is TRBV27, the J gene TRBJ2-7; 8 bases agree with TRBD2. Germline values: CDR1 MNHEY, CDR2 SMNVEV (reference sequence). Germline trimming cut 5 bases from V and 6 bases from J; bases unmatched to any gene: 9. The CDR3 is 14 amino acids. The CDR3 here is CASSRTGLGPEQYF. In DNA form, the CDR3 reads TGTGCCAGCAGTCGCACGGGACTAGGGCCCGAGCAGTACTTC.

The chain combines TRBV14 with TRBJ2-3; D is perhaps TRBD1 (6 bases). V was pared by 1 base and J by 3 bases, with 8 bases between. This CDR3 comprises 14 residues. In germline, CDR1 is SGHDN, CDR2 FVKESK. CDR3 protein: CASSQGQGTDTQYF. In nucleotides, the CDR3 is TGTGCCAGCAGCCAAGGGCAGGGGACAGATACGCAGTATTTT.

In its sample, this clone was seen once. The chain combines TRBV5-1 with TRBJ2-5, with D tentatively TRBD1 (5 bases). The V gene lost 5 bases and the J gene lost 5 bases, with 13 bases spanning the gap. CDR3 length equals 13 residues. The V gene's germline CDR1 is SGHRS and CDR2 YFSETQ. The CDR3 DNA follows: TGCGCCAGCAGATTCGGACAAAGGGAGACCCAGTACTTC. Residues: CASRFGQRETQYF. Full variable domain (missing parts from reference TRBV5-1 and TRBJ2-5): KAGVTQTPRYLIKTRGQQVTLSCSPISGHRSVSWYQQTPGQGLQFLFEYFSETQRNKGNFPGRFSGRQFSNSRSEMNVSTLELGDSALYLCASRFGQRETQYFGPGTRLLVL.

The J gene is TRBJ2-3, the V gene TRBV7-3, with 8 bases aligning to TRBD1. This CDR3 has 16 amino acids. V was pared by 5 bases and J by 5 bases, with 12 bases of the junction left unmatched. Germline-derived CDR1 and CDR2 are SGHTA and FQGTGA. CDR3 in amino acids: CASSQHPLDRVDTQYF. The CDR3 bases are TGTGCCAGCAGCCAACATCCATTGGACAGGGTAGATACGCAGTATTTT.

DNA of the CDR3: TGTGCCAGCAGCCAACAAACAGGGAGCACAGATACGCAGTATTTT. Translation: CASSQQTGSTDTQYF. This chain uses TRBV28 with TRBJ2-3; D is perhaps TRBD1 (6 bases). V was shortened by 6 bases and J by 0 bases, with 13 bases between the two germline ends. The CDR3 has 15 residues. Germline V gives CDR1 MDHEN, CDR2 SYDVKM. The full variable domain, completed using reference TRBV28 and TRBJ2-3, is DVKVTQSSRYLVKRTGEKVFLECVQDMDHENMFWYRQDPGLGLRLIYFSYDVKMKEKGDIPEGYSVSREKKERFSLILESASTNQTSMYLCASSQQTGSTDTQYFGPGTRLTVL.

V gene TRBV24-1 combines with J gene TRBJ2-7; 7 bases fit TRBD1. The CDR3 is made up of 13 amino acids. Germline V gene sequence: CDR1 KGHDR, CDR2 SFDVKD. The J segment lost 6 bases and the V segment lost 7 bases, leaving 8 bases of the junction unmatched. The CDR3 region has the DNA TGTGCCACCAGCGCCGACAGGGCAGTCGAGCAGTACTTC. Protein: CATSADRAVEQYF.

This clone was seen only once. The CDR3: CASSDQENTGELFF. The CDR3 DNA reads TGTGCCAGCAGTGATCAGGAGAACACCGGGGAGCTGTTTTTT. The chain uses TRBV27 and TRBJ2-2; no reliable D call. The CDR3 loop spans 14 amino acids. V was shortened by 5 bases and J by 1 base, with 8 bases between the two germline ends. Germline V gene data show CDR1 as MNHEY and CDR2 as SMNVEV (reference sequence).